This T cell receptor (beta chain) was captured by sequencing in a study of Ad26.COV2.S vaccination and SARS-CoV-2 variants. Germline values: CDR1 SGDLS, CDR2 YYNGEE. Unmatched junction bases numbered 6, after V lost 4 bases and J lost 3 bases. The CDR3 is 15 amino acids. The protocol was immunoSEQ multiplex PCR, while the TCRdb copy is restricted to in-frame clones and leaves out a portion. The sample lists 380,000 or so clones; 65% to 90% were seen once. Treatment given: around 19 received Ad26.COV2.S at low or high dose, single or two shots; 5 received placebo; per-sample allocation not given. Material that was analyzed had been drawn on day 63 after the first vaccine or placebo injection.

Material: peripheral blood, obtained in a trial of Ad26.COV2.S vaccine versus placebo. The source is a person aged 18-65 years who received the Ad26.COV2.S COVID-19 vaccine or a placebo. The V call is TRBV9, the J call TRBJ1-2; 10 positions agree with TRBD1. The CDR3 sequence is CASSRGQGTYYGYTF. DNA of the CDR3: TGTGCCAGCAGCAGGGGACAGGGGACCTACTATGGCTACACCTTC.